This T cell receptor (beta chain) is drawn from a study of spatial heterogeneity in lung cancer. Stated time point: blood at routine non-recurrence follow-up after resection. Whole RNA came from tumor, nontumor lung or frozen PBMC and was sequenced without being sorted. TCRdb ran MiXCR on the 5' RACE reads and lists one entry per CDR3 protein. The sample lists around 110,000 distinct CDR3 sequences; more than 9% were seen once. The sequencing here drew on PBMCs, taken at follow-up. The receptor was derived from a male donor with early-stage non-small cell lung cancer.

DNA of the CDR3: TGTGCCAGCAGTTGGACGGGACAGGGAAGTCAGCCCCAGCATTTT. As protein: CASSWTGQGSQPQHF. This chain connects TRBV6-2 or TRBV6-3 to TRBJ1-5, with 9 bases fitting TRBD1. The CDR3 is made up of 15 amino acids. V was clipped by 4 bases and J by 6 bases; unmatched bases: 7. Germline loops: CDR1 MNHEY, CDR2 SVGEGT.